The 29 T cell receptor beta chains below were found in one sample sequenced in a study of T-cell reconstitution after alpha-beta-depleted transplantation in children. As it was prepared, the TCRbeta library received unique molecular identifiers. TCRdb re-analysed the PCR reads in MiXCR, keeping a single row per CDR3 protein. The sample holds more than 500,000 distinct CDR3 sequences, about an eighth seen once. Material: PBMCs, mostly from graft donor cells, obtained 180 days after TCRalphabeta/CD19-depleted stem cell transplant. The receptors shown here come from a female patient between 2 and 15 years old who had a stem cell transplant for aplastic anemia, so the T cells may come from the graft donor.

This clonotype has a handful of counts. V and J are TRBV25-1 and TRBJ2-6; D ambiguous. The CDR3 totals 12 residues. Trimming removed 7 bases at V and 5 bases at J, with 6 bases between. Germline-derived CDR1 and CDR2 are MGHDK and SYGVNS. CDR3 nucleotide sequence: TGTGCCAGCACATCATGGGCCAACGTCCTGACTTTC. Its translation: CASTSWANVLTF.

The chain recombines TRBV11-1 with TRBJ2-7; possibly TRBD1 or TRBD2 for D (5 bases each). Between the trimmed V and J ends, which lost 4 bases and 0 bases, there was a span of 22 bases. This CDR3 has 18 residues. Per the germline V gene, CDR1 is SGHAT and CDR2 is FQDESV (reference sequence). The CDR3 reads CASSYGAGPGRSSYEQYF. The CDR3 DNA is TGTGCCAGCAGCTACGGGGCCGGGCCGGGACGGAGCTCCTACGAGCAGTACTTC.

The chain is built from TRBV15 and TRBJ2-2, with D possibly TRBD2 on 6 matching bases. Germline CDR1 reads LNHNV; CDR2 reads YYDKDF (reference sequence). Trimming took 5 bases from V and 7 from J, leaving 14 bases between them. There are 14 residues in the CDR3. CDR3 nucleotide sequence: TGTGCCACCAGCCCCCGGAGGGTTGGCGGGGAGCTGTTTTTT. Residues: CATSPRRVGGELFF.

The J gene is TRBJ1-1, the V gene TRBV5-5; the D is unclear. This CDR3 is 13 amino acids long. The V end lost 4 bases, the J end lost 2 bases, and 9 bases lay between the germline ends. Germline-derived CDR1 and CDR2 are SGHKS and YYEKEE (reference sequence). The CDR3, as DNA: TGTGCCAGCAGCGGGCTCCAAAACACTGAAGCTTTCTTT. Its translation is CASSGLQNTEAFF.

This clonotype has just a few counts. J is TRBJ2-1 and V is TRBV20-1; D is undetermined. V lost 6 bases to trimming and J lost 2 bases, with 20 bases between them. The CDR3 consists of 16 residues. Germline-derived CDR1 and CDR2 are DFQATT and SNEGSKA (reference sequence). In nucleotides, the CDR3 is TGCAGTGCCAGCTCCCAAACAAGTTATACCTACAATGAGCAGTTCTTC. Translated: CSASSQTSYTYNEQFF.

The table lists this clonotype with a few counts. The CDR3 is CASSQGSPYNEQFF. In nucleotides, the CDR3 is TGTGCCAGCAGTCAGGGATCCCCCTACAATGAGCAGTTCTTC. This chain links TRBV7-8 with TRBJ2-1; D may be TRBD1 (5 bases). Germline V gene lookup returns CDR1 SGHVS and CDR2 FQNEAQ. V shed 6 bases and J shed 2 bases, with 11 bases lying between them. CDR3 length equals 14 residues.

The chain couples TRBV4-3 to TRBJ2-5, with 7 bases identical to TRBD2. CDR1 and CDR2 (germline): LGHNA, YSLEER. The CDR3 runs 14 residues. V trimming: 3 bases; J trimming: 4 bases; junction bases outside the gene matches: 5. The CDR3 nucleotides are TGCGCCAGCAGCCAGGGGGGGAAACGAGAGACCCAGTACTTC. It codes for CASSQGGKRETQYF.

In this sample, this clonotype turned up a few times. The chain combines TRBV12-3 or TRBV12-4 with TRBJ1-5; D is undetermined. CDR3 length equals 15 residues. The V gene lost 3 bases and the J gene lost 0 bases, with 9 bases spanning the gap. CDR3 bases: TGTGCCAGCAGTTTCCCGGACTATAGCAATCAGCCCCAGCATTTT. This encodes CASSFPDYSNQPQHF.

Only a few counts were recorded for this clonotype. This chain links TRBV7-8 with TRBJ2-1; D not resolved. The V gene's germline CDR1 is SGHVS and CDR2 FQNEAQ. This CDR3 is built from 14 residues. V was trimmed by 11 bases and J by 5 bases, leaving 19 bases between them. Here the CDR3 reads CASIGPFINNEQFF. The DNA of the CDR3 is TGTGCCTCGATTGGGCCCTTCATCAACAATGAGCAGTTCTTC.

This chain joins TRBV6-5 and TRBJ2-7, with 11 bases aligning to TRBD1. V dropped 8 bases and J dropped 6; count of bases not matched to a gene: 9. This CDR3 is 14 amino acids long. CDR1 and CDR2 (germline): MNHEY, SVGAGI. CDR3 DNA: TGTGCCAGCTATCCCGGACAGGGGGCGACCGAGCAGTACTTC. Protein: CASYPGQGATEQYF.

This clonotype was seen repeatedly, ten times or more. The chain carries TRBV7-9 and TRBJ1-5; D might be TRBD1 (5 bases). Germline-derived CDR1 and CDR2 are SEHNR and FQNEAQ (reference sequence). V was trimmed by 5 bases and J by 0 bases, leaving 14 bases between them. CDR3 length: 16 residues. The CDR3 sequence is CASSVGTIFSNQPQHF. The CDR3 DNA sequence: TGTGCCAGCAGCGTCGGGACGATCTTTAGCAATCAGCCCCAGCATTTT.

This clonotype has ten or more counts. The chain joins TRBV12-3 or TRBV12-4 to TRBJ2-5; 11 nucleotides agree with TRBD2. This CDR3 is 15 amino acids long. The ends lost 6 bases at V and 4 bases at J; junction bases unmatched: 7. The CDR3 nucleotides are TGTGCCAGCAGCTTGCTAGCGGGAGGAGCAGAGACCCAGTACTTC. Protein product: CASSLLAGGAETQYF.

The chain employs TRBV10-3 and TRBJ2-5, with 7 bases aligning to TRBD2. This CDR3 has 13 amino acids. The J segment lost 5 bases and the V segment lost 2 bases, leaving 2 bases of the junction unmatched. CDR1 is ENHRY, CDR2 SYGVKD, per germline. The CDR3 DNA reads TGTGCCATCAGTGAGATCGGGGGGGAGACCCAGTACTTC. It encodes CAISEIGGETQYF.

V is TRBV29-1 and J is TRBJ1-1; 7 bases are shared with TRBD1. This CDR3 spans 15 amino acids. Germline-derived CDR1 and CDR2 are SQVTM and ANQGSEA. V shed 2 bases, J shed 1 base, and the junction held 7 bases outside the gene matches. This CDR3 is CSVEPRGGENTEAFF. For the CDR3, the DNA is TGCAGCGTTGAACCCAGGGGGGGCGAGAACACTGAAGCTTTCTTT.

The rearrangement joins TRBV19 to TRBJ1-1, with TRBD1 identical over 7 bases. The trim removed 8 bases at V and 2 bases at J, leaving 5 bases unmatched. Germline V gene data show CDR1 as LNHDA and CDR2 as SQIVND (reference sequence). The CDR3 is made up of 13 amino acids. CDR3 in DNA: TGTGCCAGTCCAGGGGGGCCAAACACTGAAGCTTTCTTT. Translating gives CASPGGPNTEAFF.

This clonotype was counted at least ten times. The chain carries TRBV5-1 and TRBJ2-5; the D gene is possibly TRBD2 (5 bases). Between the trimmed V and J ends, which lost 7 bases and 4 bases, there was a span of 14 bases. The CDR3 is made up of 13 amino acids. The V gene's germline CDR1 is SGHRS and CDR2 YFSETQ. In DNA, the CDR3 is TGCGCCAGCCACATCCCAGGAGGAGAGACCCAGTACTTC. Its protein product is CASHIPGGETQYF.

The rearrangement links TRBV6-5 to TRBJ2-5, with TRBD1 matching 9 bases. Unmatched junction bases numbered 6, after V lost 2 bases and J lost 5 bases. The germline V gene encodes CDR1 MNHEY and CDR2 SVGAGI. The CDR3 sequence is 15 residues long. CDR3 nucleotide sequence: TGTGCCAGCAGTTACCTGGGACAGGGTGAGGAGACCCAGTACTTC. Amino acid sequence: CASSYLGQGEETQYF.

CDR3 region: CASSLESRGLETQYF. Here the CDR3 DNA reads TGTGCCAGCAGCTTGGAGAGTAGGGGGCTTGAGACCCAGTACTTC. This chain uses TRBV7-2 with TRBJ2-5, with 7 positions matching TRBD1. V lost 3 bases and J lost 5; bases outside the gene matches: 9. CDR1 and CDR2 (germline): SGHTA, FQGNSA. The CDR3 runs 15 residues. Together with reference TRBV7-2 and TRBJ2-5, the CDR3 gives the full variable domain: GAGVSQSPSNKVTEKGKDVELRCDPISGHTALYWYRQSLGQGLEFLIYFQGNSAPDKSGLPSDRFSAERTGGSVSTLTIQRTQQEDSAVYLCASSLESRGLETQYFGPGTRLLVL.

This chain uses TRBV11-3 with TRBJ2-1, with D perhaps matching TRBD1 or TRBD2 (6 bases each). CDR3 length: 16 amino acids. Trimming took off 4 bases at V and 9 bases at J, with 22 bases between the two ends. The V gene's germline CDR1 is SGHNT and CDR2 YENEEA. The CDR3 coding sequence is TGTGCCAGCAGCTCGTCCAGAGGGCCAAAGGGGGGTGAGCAGTTCTTC. Translating it yields CASSSSRGPKGGEQFF.

The rearrangement joins TRBV6-2 or TRBV6-3 to TRBJ2-1, with TRBD2 identical over 9 bases. Germline CDR1 MNHEY, CDR2 SVGEGT. The CDR3 extends over 13 amino acids. With 7 bases clipped from V and 8 bases from J, the junction kept 6 bases outside the gene matches. CDR3 loop: CASTQTSGYEQFF. The CDR3 DNA follows: TGTGCCAGCACTCAGACTAGCGGCTATGAGCAGTTCTTC.

This clonotype was observed a few times. The chain carries TRBV6-5 and TRBJ2-7; 10 bases are shared with TRBD2. The CDR3 spans 16 residues. The V and J ends lost 2 bases and 4 bases, in that order; junction bases with no gene match: 8. Germline V gene data show CDR1 as MNHEY and CDR2 as SVGAGI. The CDR3 loop reads CASSYPLAGALYEQYF. In DNA, the CDR3 is TGTGCCAGCAGTTACCCCCTAGCGGGAGCGCTATACGAGCAGTACTTC.

The V and J genes are TRBV15 and TRBJ2-1; 9 bases are shared with TRBD2. The CDR3 contains 15 residues. In germline, CDR1 is LNHNV, CDR2 YYDKDF (reference sequence). V shed 0 bases and J 5 bases; nucleotides not matched to a gene: 2. CDR3 sequence reads: CATSREGLANNEQFF. In nucleotides, the CDR3 is TGTGCCACCAGCAGAGAGGGACTAGCCAACAATGAGCAGTTCTTC.

The chain links TRBV6-1 to TRBJ2-1, with a possible D match to TRBD2 (6 bases). The germline V and J ends were trimmed by 3 bases and 4 bases, with 13 bases remaining between them. The CDR3 runs to 15 residues. Per germline, CDR1 MNHNS and CDR2 SASEGT. The CDR3 spells CASSDEAGEYNEQFF. The CDR3 nucleotides read TGTGCCAGCAGTGATGAAGCGGGTGAATACAATGAGCAGTTCTTC.

There are a few counts of this clonotype. This chain uses TRBV12-3 or TRBV12-4 with TRBJ2-6; 7 bases map to TRBD1. Germline trimming cut 7 bases from V and 11 bases from J; bases unmatched to any gene: 20. The CDR3 is made up of 17 amino acids. The CDR3 here is CASTLTGNRFSEYVLTF. CDR3 in DNA: TGTGCCAGCACCCTGACAGGGAATCGGTTTTCGGAGTACGTCCTGACTTTC.

This clonotype showed up just a few times. The V call is TRBV5-1, the J call TRBJ2-1; the match to TRBD2 covers 16 bases. The germline gives CDR1 SGHRS, CDR2 YFSETQ. The ends lost 4 bases at V and 6 bases at J; junction bases unmatched: 13. The CDR3 runs 19 residues. The CDR3 DNA reads as TGCGCCAGCAGCCGGAGGGGGGGACTAGCGGGAGGGCCCGGCAATGAGCAGTTCTTC. It codes for CASSRRGGLAGGPGNEQFF. The whole variable domain, filled in from reference TRBV5-1 and TRBJ2-1, reads KAGVTQTPRYLIKTRGQQVTLSCSPISGHRSVSWYQQTPGQGLQFLFEYFSETQRNKGNFPGRFSGRQFSNSRSEMNVSTLELGDSALYLCASSRRGGLAGGPGNEQFFGPGTRLTVL.

The chain joins TRBV12-3 or TRBV12-4 to TRBJ1-2; D possibly corresponds to TRBD1 (5 bases). The ends were cut back, 4 bases at V and 3 bases at J, with 21 bases in the middle. The CDR3 covers 17 residues. CDR3 nucleotide sequence: TGTGCCAGCAGTTCCCTCCCGGGGGACGGCGACTACTATGGCTACACCTTC. Protein sequence: CASSSLPGDGDYYGYTF.

There are many counts of this clonotype. This sequence joins TRBV6-2 or TRBV6-3 and TRBJ2-1; TRBD2 is a possible D gene (6 bases). Germline values: CDR1 MNHEY, CDR2 SVGEGT. Trimming shortened V by 0 bases and J by 3 bases, and 6 bases separated the two germline ends. CDR3 length: 14 amino acids. DNA for the CDR3: TGTGCCAGCAGTTACTCTAGCGGCTACAATGAGCAGTTCTTC. Its translation is CASSYSSGYNEQFF.

This chain connects TRBV20-1 to TRBJ1-1; 7 bases map to TRBD1. V dropped 6 bases and J dropped 1; count of bases not matched to a gene: 2. CDR3 size: 12 residues. From germline, CDR1 is DFQATT and CDR2 SNEGSKA (reference sequence). The CDR3 nucleotides are TGCAGTGCCTGGACAGGGAACACTGAAGCTTTCTTT. It encodes CSAWTGNTEAFF.

This clonotype came up a few times. The chain has TRBV5-1 and TRBJ2-3; 11 bases are shared with TRBD2. There are 16 residues in the CDR3. The trim removed 2 bases at V and 2 bases at J, leaving 4 bases unmatched. Per the germline V gene, CDR1 is SGHRS and CDR2 is YFSETQ. The DNA for the CDR3 is TGCGCCAGCAGCTTCAGACTAGCGGGACCCACAGATACGCAGTATTTT. This codes for CASSFRLAGPTDTQYF.